Shown below are 3 T cell receptor beta chains from a single sample sequenced in a study of Tregs in tolerant kidney transplant recipients. The repertoire was sequenced with immunoSEQ multiplex PCR; TCRdb's copy has only in-frame clones and lacks some. The table lists approximately 98,000 clones, 85% to 90% of them singletons. The source material was CD4+ T cells from blood, sampled before the transplant. These receptors were obtained from a human donor who received a combined kidney and bone marrow transplant.

CDR3 nucleotide sequence: TGTGCCAGTAGTAGAGCTAGCGGTGGTTGGCAGTTCTTC. Amino acids: CASSRASGGWQFF. This chain joins TRBV19 and TRBJ2-1, with 7 nucleotides matching TRBD2. CDR3 length equals 13 residues. V was clipped by 4 bases and J by 12 bases; unmatched bases: 9. Germline V lookup: CDR1 LNHDA, CDR2 SQIVND (reference sequence).

The chain joins TRBV6-5 to TRBJ2-5; 8 bases fit TRBD1. The germline gives CDR1 MNHEY, CDR2 SVGAGI. This CDR3 spans 12 amino acids. The junction had 1 base not matched to a gene; V was cut back by 5 bases and J by 5 bases. CDR3 amino acids: CASSRQGETQYF. The DNA for the CDR3 is TGTGCCAGCAGTAGACAGGGGGAGACCCAGTACTTC.

This sequence joins TRBV6-4 and TRBJ1-1, with 10 bases that match TRBD1. The junction had 8 bases not matched to a gene; V was cut back by 6 bases and J by 1 base. This CDR3 comprises 16 residues. Germline values: CDR1 MRHNA, CDR2 SNTAGT. The CDR3 region is CASRPRTGGTNTEAFF. Here the CDR3 DNA reads TGTGCCAGCAGGCCTAGGACAGGGGGGACGAACACTGAAGCTTTCTTT.